Included here is one T cell receptor beta chain sequence, with context. Its antigen is unidentified. Germline CDR1 reads MDHEN; CDR2 reads SYDVKM. The V and J ends lost 3 bases and 1 base, in that order; junction bases with no gene match: 9. The CDR3 consists of 16 residues. This specimen comes from a study of T-cell reconstitution after alpha-beta-depleted transplantation in children. Whole-study findings and limits: A year post-transplant, T-cell counts and diversity derived mostly from newly produced T cells. Surviving recipient T cells and intrathymic progenitors accounted for some patients' high TCRbeta diversity at day 60. There were reportedly several hundred expanded graft clones from which alpha-beta T cells came about two months after transplant.

Unique molecular identifiers were incorporated when the TCRbeta library was constructed. TCRdb re-called the PCR reads through MiXCR, storing one row per CDR3 protein. Here the sample spans about 980,000 distinct CDR3 sequences, 25% to 30% being singletons. The V call is TRBV28, the J call TRBJ2-7, with 7 bases that match TRBD2. The input for sequencing was PBMCs, mostly from graft donor cells, taken 360 days after TCRalphabeta/CD19-depleted stem cell transplant. This sequence was found in a boy in the first two years of life who had a stem cell transplant for SCID, so the T cells may come from the graft donor. The CDR3 DNA reads as TGTGCCAGCAGTTTTCGGGGGGTCCGTACTTCCTACGAGCAGTACTTC. Protein sequence: CASSFRGVRTSYEQYF.